One sample yielded the 32 T cell receptor beta chains listed below, sequenced in a study of T cells of healthy individuals. MiXCR, run by TCRdb on the 5' RACE reads, gives a single entry per CDR3 protein. The sample yields 95,000 to 100,000 distinct CDR3 sequences, 17% seen once. The receptors come from a human donor in good health.

This clonotype was seen only a few times. The chain combines TRBV6-1 with TRBJ2-1; the match to TRBD2 covers 10 bases. The V and J ends lost 4 bases and 8 bases, in that order; junction bases with no gene match: 8. The CDR3 consists of 15 residues. Germline V lookup: CDR1 MNHNS, CDR2 SASEGT. For the CDR3, the DNA is TGTGCCAGCAGTGCGGCTAGCGGGAGTGTGTATGAGCAGTTCTTC. Protein sequence: CASSAASGSVYEQFF.

This clonotype was seen once. The rearrangement joins TRBV2 to TRBJ2-1, with D possibly TRBD2 on 6 matching bases. CDR1 and CDR2 (germline): SNHLY, FYNNEI. The CDR3 is made up of 14 amino acids. Trimming stripped 0 bases from V and 9 bases from J, with 12 bases between. The CDR3 coding sequence is TGTGCCAGCAGTGAAGCGCTGGGGAGGACTGAGCAGTTCTTC. This encodes CASSEALGRTEQFF.

This chain uses TRBV7-2 with TRBJ2-6; TRBD2 matches 14 bases. Germline CDR1 SGHTA, CDR2 FQGNSA. The ends lost 5 bases at V and 0 bases at J; junction bases unmatched: 9. The CDR3 length is 20 residues. The CDR3 loop reads CASSMGLAGAKLSGANVLTF. CDR3 coding DNA: TGTGCCAGCAGCATGGGACTAGCGGGGGCGAAACTCTCTGGGGCCAACGTCCTGACTTTC.

V is TRBV10-3 and J is TRBJ2-1; 7 positions match TRBD2. Germline loops: CDR1 ENHRY, CDR2 SYGVKD. V gave up 4 bases and J gave up 5 bases; unmatched junction bases: 8. The CDR3 is 15 residues long. CDR3 nucleotide sequence: TGTGCCATCAGTGGGGGGGGGACTCAACACAATGAGCAGTTCTTC. This encodes CAISGGGTQHNEQFF.

This chain joins TRBV9 and TRBJ1-1; 8 positions agree with TRBD1. This CDR3 is built from 15 residues. J gave up 4 bases and V 4 bases, and 9 bases lay outside the gene matches. The V gene's germline CDR1 is SGDLS and CDR2 YYNGEE. The CDR3 spells CASSPEDRVSTEAFF. CDR3 DNA: TGTGCCAGCAGCCCAGAGGACAGGGTGAGCACTGAAGCTTTCTTT.

This rearrangement joins TRBV7-3 to TRBJ2-1; 9 bases match TRBD2. This CDR3 region has 16 residues. Germline assignment: CDR1 SGHTA and CDR2 FQGTGA. V was pared by 4 bases and J by 4 bases, with 8 bases of the junction left unmatched. The CDR3 DNA is TGTGCCAGCAGCTCCCTCCCTAGCGGGGTTTACAATGAGCAGTTCTTC. It codes for CASSSLPSGVYNEQFF. Complete variable domain (other parts from reference TRBV7-3 and TRBJ2-1): GAGVSQTPSNKVTEKGKYVELRCDPISGHTALYWYRQSLGQGPEFLIYFQGTGAADDSGLPNDRFFAVRPEGSVSTLKIQRTERGDSAVYLCASSSLPSGVYNEQFFGPGTRLTVL.

The table lists this clonotype with a count of one. This sequence joins TRBV3-1 and TRBJ1-1; weak D call: TRBD1 (5 bases). The germline gives CDR1 LGHDT, CDR2 YNNKEL (reference sequence). V lost 5 bases, J lost 2 bases, and 15 bases lay in between. The CDR3 extends over 15 amino acids. CDR3 coding DNA: TGTGCCAGCAGCGTACGTTGGGGCCGCAACACTGAAGCTTTCTTT. It is translated as CASSVRWGRNTEAFF.

This clonotype appeared a few times. This rearrangement joins TRBV3-1 to TRBJ2-7; 8 nucleotides line up with TRBD2. CDR3 length: 14 amino acids. The V gene end was trimmed by 1 base and the J gene end by 4 bases; junction bases not matched to a gene: 3. Germline CDR1 reads LGHDT; CDR2 reads YNNKEL (reference sequence). CDR3 sequence: CASSQAGGKYEQYF. The CDR3 DNA reads as TGTGCCAGCAGCCAAGCGGGGGGGAAATACGAGCAGTACTTC.

This clonotype was observed a handful of times. V usage is TRBV29-1 and J usage is TRBJ1-4; D remains unclear. V was pared by 0 bases and J by 8 bases, with 10 bases between. The CDR3 totals 13 residues. Germline loops: CDR1 SQVTM, CDR2 ANQGSEA. The CDR3: CSVEDSPGEKLFF. The DNA of the CDR3 is TGCAGCGTTGAAGATTCCCCCGGGGAAAAACTGTTTTTT. Variable domain in full (rest from reference TRBV29-1 and TRBJ1-4): SAVISQKPSRDICQRGTSLTIQCQVDSQVTMMFWYRQQPGQSLTLIATANQGSEATYESGFVIDKFPISRPNLTFSTLTVSNMSPEDSSIYLCSVEDSPGEKLFFGSGTQLSVL.

V and J are TRBV7-4 and TRBJ1-3; a weak D match, TRBD1 (5 bases). Germline CDR1 and CDR2: SGHVT and SQSDAQ. The CDR3 consists of 15 residues. The ends were cut back, 2 bases at V and 4 bases at J, with 12 bases in the middle. The CDR3 loop reads CASSLSQAQGNTIYF. The CDR3 nucleotides read TGTGCCAGCAGCTTATCACAGGCCCAAGGAAACACCATATATTTT.

A word on this clonotype: Given a much more abundant clone one base away, this may be a read error. The rearrangement joins TRBV3-1 to TRBJ2-3, with 10 bases lining up with TRBD2. Looked up from germline, CDR1 is LGHDT and CDR2 is YNNKEL (reference sequence). The CDR3 totals 14 residues. The CDR3 sequence is CANSRLAGADTQYF. For the CDR3, the DNA is TGTGCCAACAGCCGGCTAGCGGGAGCAGATACGCAGTATTTT.

This clonotype has at least ten counts. V usage is TRBV4-3 and J usage is TRBJ1-3; 8 nucleotides line up with TRBD1. J gave up 1 base and V 4 bases, and 15 bases lay outside the gene matches. Germline V lookup: CDR1 LGHNA, CDR2 YSLEER. The CDR3 sequence is 19 residues long. The CDR3 nucleotides read TGCGCCAGCAGCCCCAAGATCAGGGGAGGACAGGGATCTGGAAACACCATATATTTT. Its protein product is CASSPKIRGGQGSGNTIYF.

This clonotype was recorded at least ten times. CDR3 in DNA: TGTGCCAGCAGCTCAGCCGGACGCTACACCGGGGAGCTGTTTTTT. This encodes CASSSAGRYTGELFF. J is TRBJ2-2 and V is TRBV7-2; D ambiguous. This CDR3 contains 15 residues. Germline CDR1 is SGHTA and CDR2 is FQGNSA. Trimming took 4 bases from V and 3 from J, leaving 12 bases between them.

This clonotype occurred a few times. V and J are TRBV11-2 and TRBJ1-6; no reliable D call. V was trimmed by 3 bases and J by 7 bases, leaving 13 bases between them. The CDR3 length is 15 residues. Germline CDR1 and CDR2: SGHAT and FQNNGV. In DNA, the CDR3 is TGTGCCAGCAGCTTTAATGGCCAGGAGAATTCACCCCTCCACTTT. This codes for CASSFNGQENSPLHF.

This clonotype was seen only once. The rearrangement uses TRBV6-2 or TRBV6-3 and TRBJ1-5; 8 bases align to TRBD1. Germline V lookup: CDR1 MNHEY, CDR2 SVGEGT. V shed 5 bases, J shed 1 base, and the junction held 7 bases outside the gene matches. The CDR3 contains 16 residues. The CDR3 DNA reads as TGTGCCAGCAGTACCGGACAGGGACGAAGCAATCAGCCCCAGCATTTT. It is translated as CASSTGQGRSNQPQHF.

This clonotype was seen a few times. The V and J genes are TRBV7-3 and TRBJ2-2, with D uncertain. The germline V gene has CDR1 SGHTA and CDR2 FQGTGA. Trimming removed 5 bases from V and 5 bases from J, with 6 bases in between. This CDR3 has 12 amino acids. For the CDR3, the DNA is TGTGCCAGCAGCCCCCATACCGGGGAGCTGTTTTTT. Translated: CASSPHTGELFF. The full variable domain, in which reference TRBV7-3 and TRBJ2-2 provide the parts outside the CDR3, is GAGVSQTPSNKVTEKGKYVELRCDPISGHTALYWYRQSLGQGPEFLIYFQGTGAADDSGLPNDRFFAVRPEGSVSTLKIQRTERGDSAVYLCASSPHTGELFFGEGSRLTVL.

The rearrangement links TRBV7-9 to TRBJ2-7; 9 bases fit TRBD1. Germline V lookup: CDR1 SEHNR, CDR2 FQNEAQ (reference sequence). With V trimmed by 5 bases and J by 3 bases, 5 bases remained unmatched. The CDR3 runs 14 residues. The CDR3 DNA follows: TGTGCCAGCAGCGACCGGGACAGGGTCTACGAGCAGTACTTC. This encodes CASSDRDRVYEQYF. The variable domain in full, with the rest retrieved from reference TRBV7-9 and TRBJ2-7, is DTGVSQNPRHKITKRGQNVTFRCDPISEHNRLYWYRQTLGQGPEFLTYFQNEAQLEKSRLLSDRFSAERPKGSFSTLEIQRTEQGDSAMYLCASSDRDRVYEQYFGPGTRLTVT.

The chain links TRBV6-6 to TRBJ1-6; D unresolved. The germline gives CDR1 MNHNY, CDR2 SVGAGI (reference sequence). Trimming took off 11 bases at V and 7 bases at J, with 18 bases between the two ends. The CDR3 is 14 residues long. The CDR3 is CAAGQELMNSPLHF. The CDR3 DNA sequence: TGTGCCGCAGGCCAGGAACTGATGAATTCACCCCTCCACTTT.

The chain is built from TRBV27 and TRBJ2-5; 8 bases are shared with TRBD1. V dropped 3 bases and J dropped 5; count of bases not matched to a gene: 8. CDR1 MNHEY and CDR2 SMNVEV come from the germline V gene (reference sequence). The CDR3 length is 15 residues. CDR3 sequence: CASSFDRGFLETQYF. The CDR3 DNA is TGTGCCAGCAGTTTCGACAGGGGTTTCCTGGAGACCCAGTACTTC.

This clonotype was counted a few times. The chain carries TRBV5-6 and TRBJ2-5, with D possibly being TRBD2 (6 bases). Trimming left V 2 bases short and J 2 bases short, with 13 bases between. Per the germline V gene, CDR1 is SGHDT and CDR2 is YYEEEE. The CDR3 loop spans 15 amino acids. CDR3 loop: CASSFKRTIQETQYF. CDR3 nucleotide sequence: TGTGCCAGCAGCTTTAAAAGGACTATACAAGAGACCCAGTACTTC.

This clonotype was detected ten times or more. The gene calls are TRBV12-3 or TRBV12-4 and TRBJ1-5; a possible D gene is TRBD1 (5 bases). With 5 bases removed from V and 8 bases from J, the gap between germline ends came to 10 bases. The CDR3 is 12 residues long. CDR3 nucleotides: TGTGCCAGCAGTAGGGGAATTGAGCCCCAGCATTTT. This sequence encodes CASSRGIEPQHF.

This clonotype was seen a handful of times. This rearrangement joins TRBV6-1 to TRBJ2-5; 7 bases are a match to TRBD2. With V trimmed by 5 bases and J by 5 bases, 11 bases remained unmatched. The germline V gene has CDR1 MNHNS and CDR2 SASEGT. The CDR3 is 15 residues long. DNA of the CDR3: TGTGCCAGCAGTCTCCTCCCTGGGGAGGGTGAGACCCAGTACTTC. Translation: CASSLLPGEGETQYF.

This clonotype was recorded at least ten times. The V and J genes are TRBV6-2 or TRBV6-3 and TRBJ2-7; 9 positions match TRBD1. The length of the CDR3 is 16 residues. The V gene's germline CDR1 is MNHEY and CDR2 SVGEGT. Trimming removed 4 bases from V and 0 bases from J; junction bases left unmatched: 7. The CDR3 region is CASSSYGQGNSYEQYF. DNA of the CDR3: TGTGCCAGCAGTTCCTACGGACAGGGGAACTCCTACGAGCAGTACTTC.

The table lists this clonotype with a few counts. The chain is built from TRBV7-2 and TRBJ1-2; no reliable D call. V lost 3 bases to trimming and J lost 7 bases, with 15 bases between them. The CDR3 is 14 amino acids. The germline V gene encodes CDR1 SGHTA and CDR2 FQGNSA. CDR3 DNA sequence: TGTGCCAGCAGCTTTTCGGAGGTGTGGATTGGCTACACCTTC. This gives the protein CASSFSEVWIGYTF.

This clonotype showed up many times. The chain joins TRBV5-1 to TRBJ2-2; D unresolved. CDR1 and CDR2 from the germline V gene are SGHRS and YFSETQ. V lost 0 bases and J lost 3, with 12 bases in between. CDR3 length: 16 residues. CDR3 sequence (DNA): TGCGCCAGCAGCTTGGGGGTCGTCACCGACACCGGGGAGCTGTTTTTT. This translates into CASSLGVVTDTGELFF.

The J gene is TRBJ2-7, the V gene TRBV28; D not certain. The germline gives CDR1 MDHEN, CDR2 SYDVKM. V gave up 4 bases and J gave up 5 bases, with 18 bases separating them. The CDR3 has 15 residues. CDR3 loop: CASSSMTGVSHEQYF. As DNA, the CDR3 is TGTGCCAGCAGTTCGATGACTGGAGTAAGCCACGAGCAGTACTTC.

The chain carries TRBV5-1 and TRBJ2-1; D is perhaps TRBD2 (5 bases). V lost 1 base and J 7 bases, leaving 12 bases between the germline ends. Per the germline V gene, CDR1 is SGHRS and CDR2 is YFSETQ. This CDR3 contains 14 residues. For the CDR3, the DNA is TGCGCCAGCAGCTTGCAGGACGGGAAAAATGAGCAGTTCTTC. Residues: CASSLQDGKNEQFF.

This clonotype has a count of ten or more. The chain recombines TRBV4-1 with TRBJ2-1; the match to TRBD2 covers 7 bases. V lost 0 bases to trimming and J lost 1 base; unmatched junction nucleotides: 0. CDR3 size: 15 residues. Per germline, CDR1 MGHRA and CDR2 YSYEKL. DNA of the CDR3: TGCGCCAGCAGCCAAGACGGGAGGTCCTACAATGAGCAGTTCTTC. Protein sequence: CASSQDGRSYNEQFF.

The rearrangement uses TRBV7-9 and TRBJ2-1, with TRBD1 matching over 9 bases. In germline, CDR1 is SEHNR, CDR2 FQNEAQ (reference sequence). The CDR3 is made up of 15 amino acids. V shed 5 bases, J shed 6 bases, and the junction held 8 bases outside the gene matches. The CDR3 protein is CASSRWDREPNEQFF. The DNA for the CDR3 is TGTGCCAGCAGCCGGTGGGACAGGGAACCCAATGAGCAGTTCTTC.

This clonotype occurred a few times. The rearrangement joins TRBV2 to TRBJ2-2, with D maybe TRBD2 (6 bases). Germline-derived CDR1 and CDR2 are SNHLY and FYNNEI. The CDR3 sequence is 15 residues long. V was shortened by 2 bases and J by 3 bases, with 10 bases between the two germline ends. The CDR3 sequence: CASSETGGYTGELFF. DNA for the CDR3: TGTGCCAGCAGTGAAACCGGGGGTTACACCGGGGAGCTGTTTTTT.

This clonotype was counted only a few times. The J gene is TRBJ2-7, the V gene TRBV2; TRBD1 matches at 10 bases. Looked up from germline, CDR1 is SNHLY and CDR2 is FYNNEI. Trimming at V came to 7 bases and at J to 2 bases, leaving 2 bases not matched to a gene. This CDR3 is 13 amino acids long. Written as DNA, the CDR3 is TGTGCCAGCAAGGACAGGGGGACCTACGAGCAGTACTTC. Protein sequence: CASKDRGTYEQYF.

This chain joins TRBV21-1 and TRBJ2-3; the table names TRBD2, a call not compared with the DNA. TRBV21-1 is labeled a pseudogene. The CDR3 has 18 residues. CDR3 residues: CASSKETSGAFGTDTQYF. As DNA, the CDR3 is TGTGCCAGCAGCAAAGAAACTAGCGGGGCCTTCGGCACAGATACGCAGTATTTT.